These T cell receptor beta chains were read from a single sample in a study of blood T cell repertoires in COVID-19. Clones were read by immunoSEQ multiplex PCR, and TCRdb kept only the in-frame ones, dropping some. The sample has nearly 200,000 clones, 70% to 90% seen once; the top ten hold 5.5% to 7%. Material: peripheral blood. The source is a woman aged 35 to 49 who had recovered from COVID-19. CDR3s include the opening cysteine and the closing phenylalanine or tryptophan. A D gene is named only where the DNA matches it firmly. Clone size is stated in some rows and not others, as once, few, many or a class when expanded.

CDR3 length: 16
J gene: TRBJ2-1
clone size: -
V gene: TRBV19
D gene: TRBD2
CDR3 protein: CASSIEVAGAYNEQFF
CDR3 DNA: TGTGCCAGTAGTATAGAGGTAGCGGGAGCCTACAATGAGCAGTTCTTC

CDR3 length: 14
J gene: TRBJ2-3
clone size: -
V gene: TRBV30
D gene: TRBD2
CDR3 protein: CAWVAGGGTDTQYF
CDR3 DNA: TGTGCCTGGGTAGCGGGAGGGGGCACAGATACGCAGTATTTT

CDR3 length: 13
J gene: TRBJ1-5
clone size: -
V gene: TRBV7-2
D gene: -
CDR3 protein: CASSGGGFLPQHF
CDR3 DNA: TGTGCCAGCAGCGGGGGAGGATTTCTGCCCCAGCATTTT

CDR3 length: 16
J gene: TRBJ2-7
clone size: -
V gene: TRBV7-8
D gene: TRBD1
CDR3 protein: CASSLVPGQGGYEQYF
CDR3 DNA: TGTGCCAGCAGCCTGGTCCCGGGACAGGGAGGGTACGAGCAGTACTTC

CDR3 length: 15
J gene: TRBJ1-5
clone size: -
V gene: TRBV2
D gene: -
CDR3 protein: CASRYQGSSNQPQHF
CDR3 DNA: TGTGCCAGCAGGTATCAGGGGAGTAGCAATCAGCCCCAGCATTTT

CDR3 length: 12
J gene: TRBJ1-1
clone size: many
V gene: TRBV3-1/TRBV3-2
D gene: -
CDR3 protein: CATLGTNTEAFF
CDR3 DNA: TGTGCCACCTTAGGGACTAACACTGAAGCTTTCTTT

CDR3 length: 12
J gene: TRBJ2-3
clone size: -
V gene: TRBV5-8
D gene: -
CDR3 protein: CASSYRADTQYF
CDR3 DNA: TGTGCCAGCAGCTACCGAGCAGATACGCAGTATTTT

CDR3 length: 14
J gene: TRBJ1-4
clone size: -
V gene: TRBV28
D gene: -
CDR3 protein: CASSLEREYEKLFF
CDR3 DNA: TGTGCCAGCAGTTTAGAGAGGGAGTACGAAAAACTGTTTTTT

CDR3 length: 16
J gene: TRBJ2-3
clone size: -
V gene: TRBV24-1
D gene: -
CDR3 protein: CATSAPGESSGDTQYF
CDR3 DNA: TGTGCCACCAGTGCCCCGGGGGAGAGTTCGGGAGATACGCAGTATTTT

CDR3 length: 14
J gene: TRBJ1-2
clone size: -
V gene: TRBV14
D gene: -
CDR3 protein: CASSQWGDDYGYTF
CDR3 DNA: TGTGCCAGCAGCCAATGGGGGGATGACTATGGCTACACCTTC

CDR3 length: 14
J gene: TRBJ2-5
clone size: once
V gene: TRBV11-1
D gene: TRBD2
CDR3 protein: CASSRGTSAETQYF
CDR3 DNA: TGTGCCAGCAGCCGCGGGACTAGCGCGGAGACCCAGTACTTC

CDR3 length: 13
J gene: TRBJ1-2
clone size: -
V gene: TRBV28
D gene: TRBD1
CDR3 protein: CASSRDRLGGYTF
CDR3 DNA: TGTGCCAGCAGTCGGGACAGGTTGGGTGGCTACACCTTC

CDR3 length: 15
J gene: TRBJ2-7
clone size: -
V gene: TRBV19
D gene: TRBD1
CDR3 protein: CASSTSDRPPYEQYF
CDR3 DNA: TGTGCCAGTAGTACTTCGGACAGGCCCCCCTACGAGCAGTACTTC

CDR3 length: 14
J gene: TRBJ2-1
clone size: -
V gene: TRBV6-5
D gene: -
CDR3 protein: CASSYSKGNNEQFF
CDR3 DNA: TGTGCCAGCAGTTACTCGAAGGGGAACAATGAGCAGTTCTTC

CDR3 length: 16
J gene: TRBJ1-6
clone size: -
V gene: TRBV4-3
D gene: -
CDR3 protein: CASSQDSRGSNSPLHF
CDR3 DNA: TGCGCCAGCAGCCAGGATTCACGAGGCAGTAATTCACCCCTCCACTTT

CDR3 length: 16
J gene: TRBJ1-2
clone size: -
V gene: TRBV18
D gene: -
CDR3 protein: CASSPNLFSGDGGYTF
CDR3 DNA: TGTGCCAGCTCACCAAACTTATTTTCAGGGGATGGTGGCTACACCTTC

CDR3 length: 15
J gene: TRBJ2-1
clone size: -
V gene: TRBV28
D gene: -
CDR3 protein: CASVPGGSPYNEQFF
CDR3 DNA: TGTGCCAGCGTACCCGGCGGTAGTCCCTACAATGAGCAGTTCTTC

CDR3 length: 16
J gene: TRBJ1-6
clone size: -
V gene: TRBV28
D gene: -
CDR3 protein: CASSLWAGSNNSPLHF
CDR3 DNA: TGTGCCAGCAGTTTATGGGCAGGCTCCAACAATTCACCCCTCCACTTT

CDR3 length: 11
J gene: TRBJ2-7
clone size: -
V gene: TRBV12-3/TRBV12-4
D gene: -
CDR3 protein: CASSTAYEQYF
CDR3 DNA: TGTGCCAGCAGCACAGCCTACGAGCAGTACTTC

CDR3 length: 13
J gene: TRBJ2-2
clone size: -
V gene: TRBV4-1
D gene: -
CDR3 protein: CASTAANTGELFF
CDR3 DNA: TGCGCCAGTACAGCAGCGAACACCGGGGAGCTGTTTTTT

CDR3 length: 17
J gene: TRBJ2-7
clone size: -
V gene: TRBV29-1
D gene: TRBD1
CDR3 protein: CSVDGDRGPQGVYEQYF
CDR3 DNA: TGCAGCGTTGATGGGGACAGGGGGCCGCAGGGTGTCTACGAGCAGTACTTC